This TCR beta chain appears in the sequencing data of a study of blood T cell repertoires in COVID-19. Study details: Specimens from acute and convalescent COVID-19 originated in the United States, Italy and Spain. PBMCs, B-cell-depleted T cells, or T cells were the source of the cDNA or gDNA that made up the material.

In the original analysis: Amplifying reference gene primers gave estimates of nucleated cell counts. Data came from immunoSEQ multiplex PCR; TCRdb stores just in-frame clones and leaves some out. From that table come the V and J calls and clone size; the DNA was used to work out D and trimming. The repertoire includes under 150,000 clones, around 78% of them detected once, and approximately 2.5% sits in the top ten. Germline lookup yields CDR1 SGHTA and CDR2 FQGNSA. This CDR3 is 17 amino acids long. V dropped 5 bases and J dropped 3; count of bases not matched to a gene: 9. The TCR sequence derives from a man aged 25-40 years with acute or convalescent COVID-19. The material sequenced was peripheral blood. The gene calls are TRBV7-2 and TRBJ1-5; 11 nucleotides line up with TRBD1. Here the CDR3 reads CASSLGQGAPPNQPQHF. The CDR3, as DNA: TGTGCCAGCAGCCTCGGACAGGGGGCGCCTCCCAATCAGCCCCAGCATTTT.